The rows below give T cell receptor beta chains drawn from one sample of a study of beta chain features in type 1 diabetes. Assay: immunoSEQ multiplex PCR; the TCRdb copy retains only in-frame clones and omits some. The table records nearly 250,000 clones, approximately 70% of them present only once. The sample consisted of naive CD4+ T cells from blood. Every receptor here comes from a man aged 25 to 40 in good health. Each CDR3 is given with its conserved first and last residue. The D gene is left open where the match is weak. Size is omitted from some rows. Given values are once, few, many or a class for expanded clones.

abundance,j_gene,d_gene,v_gene,len,CDR3nt,CDR3aa
-,TRBJ2-1,TRBD2,TRBV10-3,16,TGTGCCACCCGCGTACCAGGACTAGCGGGATTGGCTGAGCAGTTCTTC,CATRVPGLAGLAEQFF
-,TRBJ2-3,TRBD2,TRBV30,16,TGTGCCTGGAGTATATTTGGACTAGTCGTTGGAGATACGCAGTATTTT,CAWSIFGLVVGDTQYF
-,TRBJ2-7,-,TRBV9,14,TGTGCCAGCAGCCCCTCGACAGGAACCTACGAGCAGTACTTC,CASSPSTGTYEQYF
-,TRBJ2-1,-,TRBV4-3,14,TGCGCCAGCAGCCAAGGCGGAGGGGACAATGAGCAGTTCTTC,CASSQGGGDNEQFF
-,TRBJ1-1,-,TRBV7-9,14,TGTGCCAGCAGCGAGCCGACAGAGAACACTGAAGCTTTCTTT,CASSEPTENTEAFF
-,TRBJ2-1,TRBD2,TRBV29-1,13,TGCAGCGTTGAGGGACTAGCATCCAATGAGCAGTTCTTC,CSVEGLASNEQFF
-,TRBJ2-1,-,TRBV7-9,15,TGTGCCAGCAGCTTGGGAGGAATCTCCTACAATGAGCAGTTCTTC,CASSLGGISYNEQFF
once,TRBJ2-1,TRBD1,TRBV18,15,TGTGCCAGCTCACCAGGCACAGGGGGGAAGGATGAGCAGTTCTTC,CASSPGTGGKDEQFF
-,TRBJ1-6,-,TRBV15,13,TGTGCCACCAGCATCGAACAGGAGCTACCCCTCCACTTT,CATSIEQELPLHF
-,TRBJ2-7,TRBD1,TRBV13,13,TGTGCCAGCAGCCAGACAGGGCCCTACGAGCAGTACTTC,CASSQTGPYEQYF
few,TRBJ2-7,TRBD1,TRBV29-1,15,TGCAGCGTTGAAAAGGCTGGGACAGGGCCCTACGAGCAGTACTTC,CSVEKAGTGPYEQYF
-,TRBJ1-2,TRBD1,TRBV2,11,TGTGCCAGCAGTACCAGGGGGTCCTACACCTTC,CASSTRGSYTF
-,TRBJ2-7,TRBD2,TRBV29-1,13,TGCAGCGCAGGGACTAGCGGGACCTACGAGCAGTACTTC,CSAGTSGTYEQYF
-,TRBJ2-1,-,TRBV9,12,TGTGCCAGCAGCGTACAGGGCAATGAGCAGTTCTTC,CASSVQGNEQFF
-,TRBJ2-7,-,TRBV29-1,12,TGCAGCGTTGATGCGGGTACCCGCGAGCAGTACTTC,CSVDAGTREQYF
few,TRBJ2-5,TRBD2,TRBV18,13,TGTGCCAGCTCGCCCGGGAGGGCGGAGACCCAGTACTTC,CASSPGRAETQYF
few,TRBJ2-1,-,TRBV25-1,13,TGTGCCAGCAGTGACCTAGCCTACAATGAGCAGTTCTTC,CASSDLAYNEQFF
-,TRBJ1-4,TRBD1,TRBV4-1,13,TGCGCCAGCGCTACAGGGGCGTGGGAAAAACTGTTTTTT,CASATGAWEKLFF
-,TRBJ2-1,TRBD2,TRBV5-1,15,TGCGCCAGCAGCTCCGGACTAGCGCCAGGGGATGAGCAGTTCTTC,CASSSGLAPGDEQFF
-,TRBJ2-3,-,TRBV28,13,TGTGCCAGCACAGTACTGGGGGCAGATACGCAGTATTTT,CASTVLGADTQYF
few,TRBJ2-1,-,TRBV29-1,13,TGCAGCGTTGAAGTTCACGGCTACAATGAGCAGTTCTTC,CSVEVHGYNEQFF
once,TRBJ2-3,TRBD2,TRBV4-3,16,TGCGCCGGAGGACGAACTAGCGGGAGGGCCGCAGATACGCAGTATTTT,CAGGRTSGRAADTQYF
few,TRBJ2-2,TRBD1,TRBV25-1,15,TGTGCCAGCGGCCAGACAGGGGTCGACACCGGGGAGCTGTTTTTT,CASGQTGVDTGELFF
-,TRBJ2-5,-,TRBV5-4,13,TGTGCCAGCAGCTTGATAGCGTCGGAGACCCAGTACTTC,CASSLIASETQYF
-,TRBJ1-1,TRBD1,TRBV29-1,12,TGCAGCGTTGAACAGGGGGGCACTGAAGCTTTCTTT,CSVEQGGTEAFF
once,TRBJ1-2,-,TRBV28,14,TGTGCCAGCACCTTCGGAAGGGGTGACTATGGCTACACCTTC,CASTFGRGDYGYTF
-,TRBJ2-7,TRBD2,TRBV29-1,15,TGCAGCGTGGGAAACAGACTAGCGGACCCCTACGAGCAGTACTTC,CSVGNRLADPYEQYF
-,TRBJ1-2,TRBD1,TRBV30,12,TGTGCCTGGTACAGGGGGCTCTATGGCTACACCTTC,CAWYRGLYGYTF
once,TRBJ1-5,-,TRBV29-1,14,TGCAGCGTTGCGCAGGGTGTGAGCAATCAGCCCCAGCATTTT,CSVAQGVSNQPQHF
-,TRBJ2-3,-,TRBV30,13,TGTGCCTGGAAGAGGGTAAACACAGATACGCAGTATTTT,CAWKRVNTDTQYF
-,TRBJ2-7,-,TRBV20-1,10,TGCAGTGCGGCGAACTACGAGCAGTACTTC,CSAANYEQYF
once,TRBJ1-1,TRBD1,TRBV29-1,13,TGCAGCGCTACTCGACAGGGGGCGGCTGAAGCTTTCTTT,CSATRQGAAEAFF
few,TRBJ2-1,TRBD2,TRBV27,16,TGTGCCAGCAGTTCTCGGCGACTAGCGGGGGACAATGAGCAGTTCTTC,CASSSRRLAGDNEQFF
few,TRBJ2-7,-,TRBV25-1,12,TGTGCCAGCAGCGAGTCCGGATTCGAGCAGTACTTC,CASSESGFEQYF
-,TRBJ1-4,TRBD1,TRBV30,17,TGTGCCTGGGCGGCGAGGGACAGGCGGTACATTAAAGAAAAACTGTTTTTT,CAWAARDRRYIKEKLFF
-,TRBJ2-3,TRBD1,TRBV14,17,TGTGCCAGCAGCTTAAGGCCAGGGGGCCTCACCACAGATACGCAGTATTTT,CASSLRPGGLTTDTQYF
-,TRBJ2-5,-,TRBV28,14,TGTGCCAGCAGTTCCCGGGAAACACAAGAGACCCAGTACTTC,CASSSRETQETQYF
-,TRBJ2-1,-,TRBV29-1,15,TGCAGCGTTGAGGTCTGGGTGCGCCGCTACAATGAGCAGTTCTTC,CSVEVWVRRYNEQFF
-,TRBJ2-7,-,TRBV18,14,TGTGCCAGCTCACCCGAGCCAGCAAGCAACGAGCAGTACTTC,CASSPEPASNEQYF
-,TRBJ1-1,-,TRBV9,14,TGTGCCAGCAGCGTAGGAGGAGGGAGCACTGAAGCTTTCTTT,CASSVGGGSTEAFF
-,TRBJ1-6,-,TRBV12-5,18,TGTGCTAGTGGTTTGTCCGGGACACGGAGCTCCTATAATTCACCCCTCCACTTT,CASGLSGTRSSYNSPLHF
-,TRBJ1-5,TRBD1,TRBV29-1,14,TGCAGCGTTGGGGGACAGGGGAGCAATCAGCCCCAGCATTTT,CSVGGQGSNQPQHF
-,TRBJ1-3,-,TRBV7-9,15,TGTGCCAGCAGCTTGTCCGGCCGCTTTGGAAACACCATATATTTT,CASSLSGRFGNTIYF
-,TRBJ2-3,-,TRBV28,15,TGTGCCAGCAGTTTGCGGAGGGCCTACGTTGATACGCAGTATTTT,CASSLRRAYVDTQYF
-,TRBJ2-4,-,TRBV13,20,TGTGCCAGCAGCTTAGTTTCACCGCGAAAGGACGTCGTAGCCAAAAACATTCAGTACTTC,CASSLVSPRKDVVAKNIQYF
-,TRBJ2-1,TRBD1,TRBV15,17,TGTGCCACCAGCAGAGGAAGGGGGCCATCCTCCTACAATGAGCAGTTCTTC,CATSRGRGPSSYNEQFF
-,TRBJ2-7,-,TRBV7-9,10,TGTGCCAGCGCGTACTACGAGCAGTACTTC,CASAYYEQYF
-,TRBJ2-3,-,TRBV4-2,19,TGTGCCAGCAGCCTTAACTATCTCCCGGGGAGCATGGACACAGATACGCAGTATTTT,CASSLNYLPGSMDTDTQYF
few,TRBJ2-7,TRBD1,TRBV30,11,TGTGCCTGGGCTACAGGGGAAGAGCAGTACTTC,CAWATGEEQYF
-,TRBJ2-1,-,TRBV28,13,TGTGCCAGCAGTTTAGGAGCCGAGGATGAGCAGTTCTTC,CASSLGAEDEQFF
few,TRBJ2-5,TRBD1,TRBV15,14,TGTGCCAGCAACACAGGGGGAAGTGGAAAGACCCAGTACTTC,CASNTGGSGKTQYF
-,TRBJ2-7,-,TRBV7-2,16,TGTGCCAGCAGCGTTGGAGTTCCCACAAACTCCTACGAGCAGTACTTC,CASSVGVPTNSYEQYF
-,TRBJ2-7,-,TRBV7-2,14,TGTGCCAGCAGCTTAGGGCCTCCTTCCTACGAGCAGTACTTC,CASSLGPPSYEQYF
-,TRBJ1-5,-,TRBV27,14,TGTGCCAGCAGTCCCTACGCAGGGGATCAGCCCCAGCATTTT,CASSPYAGDQPQHF